Below are 6 T cell receptor beta chains sequenced from a single sample in a study of cytomegalovirus exposure and HLA in healthy donors. Both 60 Vbeta primers and 13 Jbeta primers went into the PCR. The repertoire was sequenced with immunoSEQ multiplex PCR; TCRdb's copy has only in-frame clones and lacks some. This table has more than 95,000 clones, 79% appearing once. Source material: PBMCs. These receptors came from a man aged 50 to 60 in good health and CMV-seropositive.

The rearrangement links TRBV28 to TRBJ2-7; 7 nucleotides match TRBD2. The germline V gene encodes CDR1 MDHEN and CDR2 SYDVKM. The CDR3 length is 15 residues. The V segment lost 4 bases and the J segment 6 bases; nucleotides outside the gene matches: 12. The CDR3 loop is CASSSPASGGREQYF. In DNA form, the CDR3 reads TGTGCCAGCAGTTCCCCGGCTAGCGGTGGACGCGAGCAGTACTTC. The full variable domain, its missing parts supplied by reference TRBV28 and TRBJ2-7, is DVKVTQSSRYLVKRTGEKVFLECVQDMDHENMFWYRQDPGLGLRLIYFSYDVKMKEKGDIPEGYSVSREKKERFSLILESASTNQTSMYLCASSSPASGGREQYFGPGTRLTVT.

The chain uses TRBV7-9 and TRBJ2-2; D not certain. Germline CDR1 and CDR2: SEHNR and FQNEAQ (reference sequence). Trimming removed 2 bases from V and 8 bases from J, with 12 bases in between. The CDR3 consists of 14 residues. Here the CDR3 DNA reads TGTGCCAGCAGCTTAACGCCCGGCGGAGGGGAGCTGTTTTTT. Protein sequence: CASSLTPGGGELFF.

This chain connects TRBV2 to TRBJ2-7; D gene uncertain. Germline-derived CDR1 and CDR2 are SNHLY and FYNNEI. The CDR3 totals 11 residues. The V gene lost 3 bases and the J gene lost 3 bases, with 3 bases spanning the gap. This CDR3 reads CASSDNYEQYF. In nucleotides, the CDR3 is TGTGCCAGCAGTGACAACTACGAGCAGTACTTC.

This clone has just one count. This chain links TRBV7-3 with TRBJ2-1; 8 bases align to TRBD2. V lost 1 base, J lost 5 bases, and 1 base stayed unmatched. Germline V gene data show CDR1 as SGHTA and CDR2 as FQGTGA. This CDR3 has 14 residues. For the CDR3, the DNA is TGTGCCAGCAGCTTAATGGGACTAGACAATGAGCAGTTCTTC. It yields the protein CASSLMGLDNEQFF.

The rearrangement joins TRBV5-4 to TRBJ1-1, with 7 bases lining up with TRBD1. The CDR3 runs 15 residues. The trim removed 4 bases at V and 5 bases at J, leaving 11 bases unmatched. Germline CDR1 SGHNT, CDR2 YYREEE (reference sequence). CDR3 residues: CASSRRQGRETEAFF. The CDR3 region has the DNA TGTGCCAGCAGCCGCCGACAGGGACGGGAAACTGAAGCTTTCTTT.

V and J are TRBV29-1 and TRBJ1-1; TRBD1 is a possible D gene (6 bases). Germline V gene data show CDR1 as SQVTM and CDR2 as ANQGSEA. CDR3 length equals 14 residues. Trimming cost V 5 bases and J 0 bases, with 13 bases left between them. The CDR3 DNA sequence: TGCAGCGTTCCCGCAGGGGCCCTGAACACTGAAGCTTTCTTT. Translated: CSVPAGALNTEAFF.